The subject of this entry is one T cell receptor (beta chain). Its antigen is currently not known. No much larger clone is present one base from it, and per-base qualities are unavailable. These data are taken from a study of neurological immune-mediated disorders (dated by TCRdb to about 2019). Turning to the overall study: Among the 34 multiple sclerosis patients, relapsing-remitting MS was present in 31 and secondary progressive MS was present in 3. Peripheral blood TCR-beta repertoires from HTLV-I-associated myelopathy (HAM/TSP) patients, multiple sclerosis patients and healthy controls were compared by UMI-based sequencing. Alongside PBMC samples, the set of fewer than 110 TCR-beta libraries contained longitudinal samples, technical triplicates, and paired CD4+ and CD8+ T-cell subsets that had been sorted. Longitudinal HAM/TSP and healthy donors had 3 time-points each (roughly 3-40 month intervals). Of the approximately 70 subjects in the cohort, about 14 were HAM/TSP patients, some 35 were multiple sclerosis patients, and some 20 were healthy controls.

cDNA synthesis used template-switch 5'RACE with a primer carrying a 10-nucleotide random unique molecular identifier tagging each TCR transcript. Each sequencing run produced over 200 million TCR-beta sequences covering 15-18 subjects. The RNeasy kit was used to extract total RNA. Using the KAPA Real-time Library Amplification kit, TCR-beta VDJ regions were amplified with primers for the TCR constant region and the 5'RACE anchor. Sample indexes and Illumina adaptors were added in a first PCR, and a second PCR then increased library yield. After Ampure bead purification, the roughly 650 bp TCR product was size-selected on a 2% E-gel SizeSelection system. Before pooling, library quality was checked on a Bioanalyzer, concentration was measured with Qubit, and libraries were quantified with the Kapa Library Quantification kit. Libraries were sequenced paired-end 2 x 150 bp on an Illumina HiSeq 2500. To increase sequence diversity, about 25-31% phiX was spiked into each library pool. In the original analysis: Quality-filtered reads were processed with the UMI-based MiGEC pipeline, and over 85% of raw TCR sequences were removed by the MiGEC pipeline during error correction. VDJ genes were aligned to IMGT germline references, and clonotypes were defined by unique CDR3 amino acid sequence plus V-J genes. Clonal expansion, Shannon diversity and CDR3 relatedness (CalcPairwiseDistances, ClusterSamples) were evaluated with VDJtools, and phylogenetic trees were built with CLCbio workbench. Using coefficient-of-variation modelling across technical triplicates, the study counted a clone as expanded if it had at least 8 unique UMIs. The public reads were quality trimmed at Q25 with fastp and then assembled into clones with MiXCR by TCRdb, keeping productive beta chains. Each CDR3 protein gets just one entry, which takes the most common genes and DNA from the rows behind it. For this entry, the V and J calls and clone size follow TCRdb and not the study's own pipeline. The sample data list fewer than 85,000 distinct CDR3 sequences, and roughly 4.5% of these were observed just once. Around 5% of the sample comes from the top ten.

The time point label here, explained by the study, means: longitudinal time-point 3. Unsorted PBMC libraries were generated from 2 million PBMCs stored in RNAlater at -80 °C until RNA extraction. The multiple sclerosis patients were enrolled in a US clinical protocol that used magnetic resonance imaging to evaluate disease progression. Peripheral blood underwent Ficoll-Hypaque density gradient centrifugation to isolate PBMCs, which were then cryopreserved in liquid nitrogen. What the research found in general, with its limitations: Expanded clones from different subjects shared no identical CDR3 amino acid sequences, which suggests that TCR-beta repertoires were private in all groups. Phylogenetic analysis grouped repertoires from 18 of 34 MS patients into a cluster of related CDR3 sequences, suggesting a possible repertoire-level signature. The highest TCR clonal expansion was observed in HAM/TSP patients, whereas the lowest was observed in MS patients, even when compared with healthy controls. No clinical or MRI features were associated with the MS cluster, and the authors said that larger cohorts are needed.

Sequencing was carried out using PBMCs. The receptor comes from a woman in her sixties with multiple sclerosis.

The sequence in DNA is TGTGCCGGGAAGGGGACTGGCACTGAAGCTTTCTTT. This gives the protein CAGKGTGTEAFF. The rearrangement combines TRBV6-1 with TRBJ1-1; 5 matching bases give a weak D call of TRBD1. Measured from the cysteine to the phenylalanine, the CDR3 is 12 residues long. Only the CDR3 portion is preserved as DNA: 36 bases, with reading frame beginning at the first base. As encoded in the germline V gene, CDR1 is MNHNS while CDR2 is SASEGT. Between the V and J ends, shortened by 11 bases and 4 bases respectively, the junction contains 14 bases.